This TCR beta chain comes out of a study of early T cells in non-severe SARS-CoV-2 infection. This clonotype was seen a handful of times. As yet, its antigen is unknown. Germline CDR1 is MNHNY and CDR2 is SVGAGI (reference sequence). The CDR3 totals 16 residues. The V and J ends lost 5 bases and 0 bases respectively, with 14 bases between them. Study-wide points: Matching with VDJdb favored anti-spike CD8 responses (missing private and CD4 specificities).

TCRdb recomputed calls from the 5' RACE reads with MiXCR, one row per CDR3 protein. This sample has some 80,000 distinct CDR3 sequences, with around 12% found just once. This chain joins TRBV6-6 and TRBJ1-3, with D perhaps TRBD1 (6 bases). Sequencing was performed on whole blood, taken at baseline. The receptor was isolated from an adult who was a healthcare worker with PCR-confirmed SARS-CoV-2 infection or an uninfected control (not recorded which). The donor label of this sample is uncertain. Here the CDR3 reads CASSQGRLYSGNTIYF. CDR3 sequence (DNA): TGTGCCAGCAGTCAGGGGCGCCTTTACTCTGGAAACACCATATATTTT.